This T cell receptor (beta chain) was sequenced in a study of identical twins. V lost 1 base and J 0 bases, leaving 10 bases between the germline ends. Germline V gene lookup returns CDR1 MGHDK and CDR2 SYGVNS. CDR3 length: 15 residues. One entry per CDR3 protein, called by TCRdb with MiXCR from the 5' RACE reads. The repertoire holds approximately 600,000 distinct CDR3 sequences, with roughly 7.1% as singletons. The sample also formed part of further work on yellow fever vaccine responses in identical twins.

The source of this sequence is a woman aged 18 to 35 in good health. The chain couples TRBV25-1 to TRBJ2-7; possibly TRBD2 for D (6 bases). Sample: PBMCs. DNA of the CDR3: TGTGCCAGCAGTGAATTTCGGGGGAGCTCCTACGAGCAGTACTTC. Encoded protein: CASSEFRGSSYEQYF.